This is a list of T cell receptor beta chains from one sample in a study of regulatory T cells in long-lasting Graves disease. TCRdb itself ran the multiplex PCR reads through MiXCR, one entry per CDR3 protein. The table has 450,000 or so distinct CDR3 sequences, around 21% seen once; the top ten hold 7.8%. The sequencing here drew on peripheral blood mononuclear cells (PBMCs), taken when the disease was refractory, from a patient treated with antithyroid drugs. The receptors come from a female donor with Graves disease. CDR3s include the opening cysteine and the closing phenylalanine or tryptophan. Fields, in order: J gene, clone size, D gene, V gene, CDR3 DNA, CDR3 protein. The D gene is left open where the match is weak. The size field is filled for only some rows; it gives once, few, many or a size class.

TRBJ2-5 | many | - | TRBV28 | TGTGCCAGCAGCTACAGACGAGACGGAGAGACCCAGTACTTC | CASSYRRDGETQYF
TRBJ2-5 | few | TRBD1 | TRBV4-1 | TGCGCCAGCAGCCAAGACCCAGGACAGGGGATGGAGACCCAGTACTTC | CASSQDPGQGMETQYF
TRBJ2-1 | - | - | TRBV28 | TGTGCCAGCACCTCCCTCTGGGGGGCCAATGAGCAGTTCTTC | CASTSLWGANEQFF
TRBJ2-7 | many | - | TRBV10-3 | TGTGCCATCAGTGACCGGGGGTCCTACGAGCAGTACTTC | CAISDRGSYEQYF
TRBJ1-1 | - | - | TRBV5-1 | TGCGCCAGCAGCACCGATTTGAACACTGAAGCTTTCTTT | CASSTDLNTEAFF
TRBJ2-4 | few | - | TRBV6-1 | TGTGCCAGCAGTCCCTTAATTGGGTCCCCCGGGAACATTCAGTACTTC | CASSPLIGSPGNIQYF
TRBJ1-1 | few | TRBD1 | TRBV5-1 | TGCGCCAGCAGCCGGTGGACAGGGGAGAGAACTGAAGCTTTCTTT | CASSRWTGERTEAFF
TRBJ2-2 | few | - | TRBV7-2 | TGTGCCAGCAGCTTAGTAGCCTTTGCCGGGGAGCTGTTTTTT | CASSLVAFAGELFF
TRBJ2-7 | few | - | TRBV19 | TGTGCCAGTAGTATAGGTCAGGGAATGACCTACGAGCAGTACTTC | CASSIGQGMTYEQYF
TRBJ2-7 | - | - | TRBV14 | TGTGCCAGCAGCCTCGGACAGCCAGACTACGAGCAGTACTTC | CASSLGQPDYEQYF
TRBJ1-1 | - | - | TRBV4-1 | TGCGCCAGCAGCCAAGGGAAAGGACAGCTGAACACTGAAGCTTTCTTT | CASSQGKGQLNTEAFF
TRBJ2-7 | few | - | TRBV9 | TGTGCCAGCAGCGTAGGGGCAGGGACCGAGCAGTACTTC | CASSVGAGTEQYF
TRBJ1-2 | few | - | TRBV20-1 | TGCAGTGCTAGGGTTGTACTAGCTAACTATGGCTACACCTTC | CSARVVLANYGYTF
TRBJ2-7 | - | TRBD1 | TRBV4-1 | TGCGCCAGCAGCAAGACAGGGGGCGGCGAGCAGTACTTC | CASSKTGGGEQYF
TRBJ2-6 | - | TRBD1 | TRBV5-1 | TGCGCCAGCAGCTTGGTCGAGACAGGGTCCTCCGGGGCCAACGTCCTGACTTTC | CASSLVETGSSGANVLTF
TRBJ1-5 | many | - | TRBV20-1 | TGCAGTGCTAGAGAGTTTCAGCCCCAGCATTTT | CSAREFQPQHF
TRBJ1-2 | - | TRBD1 | TRBV29-1 | TGCAGCGTGCCCGGGACAGACTATGGCTACACCTTC | CSVPGTDYGYTF
TRBJ2-7 | many | TRBD1 | TRBV5-5 | TGTGCCAGCAGCCCGGACAGGAGCTACGAGCAGTACTTC | CASSPDRSYEQYF
TRBJ1-2 | many | - | TRBV12-3/TRBV12-4 | TGTGCCAGCACCGAGCGTGGGGGGCCAGTCTATGGCTACACCTTC | CASTERGGPVYGYTF
TRBJ2-5 | many | - | TRBV2 | TGTGCCAGCAGTGAAGATCAATATCAAGAGACCCAGTACTTC | CASSEDQYQETQYF
TRBJ2-6 | - | - | TRBV6-1 | TGTGCCAGCAGCCCCTCCCGGCCCTCTGGGGCCAACGTCCTGACTTTC | CASSPSRPSGANVLTF
TRBJ2-5 | few | TRBD1 | TRBV7-9 | TGTGCCAGCAGCCCCGGGACAGGGCCGGAGACCCAGTACTTC | CASSPGTGPETQYF